Listed here is a single T cell receptor beta chain. Its antigen is not identified. This sample was taken from a study of shared clonotypes between healthy human individuals. Study-wide results and limits: Among the subsets, naive ones generally showed larger estimated richness than memory ones.

Profiled with immunoSEQ multiplex PCR; TCRdb holds only in-frame clones, not every one. The sample consists of more than 2 million clones, roughly 95% of them appearing once. CD45RO-negative CD8 cells positively selected for CCR7 made up the naive population, which excluded terminally differentiated effector memory CD45RA+ cells. The clonotype comes from a man between 18 and 35 years old in good health. The source material was naive CD8+ T cells sorted from blood.

This CDR3 reads CASSQGALGGLNTGELFF. CDR3 DNA sequence: TGCGCCAGCAGCCAAGGGGCCCTGGGGGGATTGAACACCGGGGAGCTGTTTTTT. The J gene is TRBJ2-2, the V gene TRBV4-1; maybe TRBD2 (6 bases). There are 18 residues in the CDR3. Trimming stripped 1 base from V and 1 base from J, with 16 bases between. CDR1 and CDR2 (germline): MGHRA, YSYEKL.